The clone carrying this TCR beta chain was seen once. The target antigen is unknown. Germline loops: CDR1 SGHKS, CDR2 YYEKEE (reference sequence). With 9 bases removed from V and 10 bases from J, the gap between germline ends came to 7 bases. This CDR3 has 8 amino acids. Produced via immunoSEQ multiplex PCR; TCRdb's table is partial and in-frame only. The data show roughly 70,000 clones, nearly 95% seen once. This record belongs to a study of PD-1 blockade in classical Hodgkin lymphoma. Time point of the sample: newly diagnosed, previously untreated cHL patient sample. Researchers used newly diagnosed, untreated classical Hodgkin lymphoma PBMCs for comparison. Findings and caveats of the study: What caused the repertoire differences, perhaps disease activity or prior therapy, remains undefined. According to reports, newly diagnosed patients had lower baseline TCR diversity than healthy donors, and relapsed/refractory patients had lower baseline TCR diversity still.

The V gene is TRBV5-5, the J gene TRBJ1-2; no clear D gene. The sequence came from a human donor with classical Hodgkin lymphoma. Sequences were obtained from peripheral blood mononuclear cells (PBMCs). The chain's CDR3 is CATQYYTF. CDR3 nucleotide sequence: TGTGCCACCCAGTACTACACCTTC.